This is a list of T cell receptor beta chains from one sample in a study of cytomegalovirus exposure and HLA in healthy donors. The assay was immunoSEQ multiplex PCR, and TCRdb's table has in-frame clones only and misses some. The data show some 64,000 clones, with more than 80% seen just once and approximately 1.6% held by the top ten. Input material: PBMCs. Receptor source: a man aged 25 to 40 in good health and CMV-seropositive. CDR3s include the opening cysteine and the closing phenylalanine or tryptophan. D genes are given only for firm matches.

d_call: .; j_call: TRBJ2-1; v_call: TRBV28; cdr3_aa: CASRSGANEQFF
d_call: TRBD1; j_call: TRBJ1-1; v_call: TRBV6-5; cdr3_aa: CASSFFSGQGDTEAFF
d_call: TRBD1; j_call: TRBJ2-7; v_call: TRBV2; cdr3_aa: CASSETGVRTGSYEQYF
d_call: TRBD2; j_call: TRBJ2-1; v_call: TRBV5-1; cdr3_aa: CASSLAEAGEYNEQFF
d_call: .; j_call: TRBJ1-4; v_call: TRBV5-1; cdr3_aa: CASSLKPAEKLFF
d_call: TRBD1; j_call: TRBJ1-1; v_call: TRBV30; cdr3_aa: CAWSAWTGGYEAFF
d_call: .; j_call: TRBJ1-3; v_call: TRBV5-6; cdr3_aa: CASSLGGGPDGNTIYF
d_call: TRBD1; j_call: TRBJ2-3; v_call: TRBV27; cdr3_aa: CASSLYGDRVTDTQYF
d_call: TRBD1; j_call: TRBJ2-7; v_call: TRBV2; cdr3_aa: CASSEDRGYEQYF
d_call: TRBD2; j_call: TRBJ2-3; v_call: TRBV29-1; cdr3_aa: CSVPTRLAGAADTQYF
d_call: .; j_call: TRBJ2-2; v_call: TRBV7-2; cdr3_aa: CASSLASGTGELFF
d_call: TRBD1; j_call: TRBJ2-3; v_call: TRBV4-1; cdr3_aa: CASSQVPGQRVTDTQYF
d_call: TRBD1; j_call: TRBJ2-7; v_call: TRBV7-9; cdr3_aa: CSSTRTGSMYEQYF
d_call: TRBD2; j_call: TRBJ2-1; v_call: TRBV18; cdr3_aa: CASSAVAGDNYNEQFF
d_call: TRBD2; j_call: TRBJ2-3; v_call: TRBV6-5; cdr3_aa: CASSYSVAGVRDTQYF
d_call: TRBD1; j_call: TRBJ1-5; v_call: TRBV2; cdr3_aa: CASSRQGRAQPQHF
d_call: TRBD1; j_call: TRBJ1-3; v_call: TRBV28; cdr3_aa: CASSSGGAAGNTIYF
d_call: TRBD1; j_call: TRBJ1-1; v_call: TRBV28; cdr3_aa: CASRSRQGGTEAFF
d_call: .; j_call: TRBJ1-4; v_call: TRBV6-1; cdr3_aa: CASRTGRGEKLFF
d_call: .; j_call: TRBJ1-5; v_call: TRBV19; cdr3_aa: CASSMGREGQPQHF
d_call: TRBD2; j_call: TRBJ2-1; v_call: TRBV28; cdr3_aa: CASSPLGGVAGSYNEQFF
d_call: .; j_call: TRBJ2-1; v_call: TRBV9; cdr3_aa: CASSPHPRLVDEQFF
d_call: .; j_call: TRBJ2-5; v_call: TRBV12-5; cdr3_aa: CASGLAGELAVTGGETQYF
d_call: .; j_call: TRBJ2-1; v_call: TRBV7-7; cdr3_aa: CASSSGLTSSYNEQFF
d_call: .; j_call: TRBJ2-5; v_call: TRBV4-1; cdr3_aa: CASSQVGTLQETQYF
d_call: TRBD2; j_call: TRBJ2-1; v_call: TRBV7-8; cdr3_aa: CASSLAEEAGVGNEQFF
d_call: .; j_call: TRBJ1-5; v_call: TRBV29-1; cdr3_aa: CSVSTGRGNQPQHF
d_call: .; j_call: TRBJ2-3; v_call: TRBV7-9; cdr3_aa: CASSDSGTDTQYF
d_call: TRBD1; j_call: TRBJ1-2; v_call: TRBV6-5; cdr3_aa: CASSWTGGEGGYTF
d_call: .; j_call: TRBJ2-2; v_call: TRBV19; cdr3_aa: CASSIVPYNTGELFF
d_call: TRBD1; j_call: TRBJ1-2; v_call: TRBV11-2; cdr3_aa: CASSLVGQGKDYTF
d_call: .; j_call: TRBJ1-3; v_call: TRBV7-2; cdr3_aa: CASSLEEGSGNTIYF
d_call: .; j_call: TRBJ1-2; v_call: TRBV6-5; cdr3_aa: CASINAYGGYTF
d_call: TRBD2; j_call: TRBJ2-5; v_call: TRBV19; cdr3_aa: CASSIRLAGGPETQYF
d_call: TRBD2; j_call: TRBJ2-1; v_call: TRBV4-3; cdr3_aa: CASSPWTSGRAGAHNEQFF